This T cell receptor beta chain was recorded in a study of CD8+ T cells in alopecia areata. Study-level background: Patients received oral tofacitinib, 5 to 10 mg twice daily, for moderate-to-severe alopecia areata. By percentage of affected scalp area, the severity of treated patients was scored. Study observations and caveats: There were also resident alphabeta T cells of normal skin sequenced in scalp samples.

Trimming pared 6 bases from V and 7 bases from J, leaving 13 bases between. This CDR3 is 13 amino acids long. The germline gives CDR1 SQVTM, CDR2 ANQGSEA. Treatment indicated: oral pan-JAK inhibitor, 5-10 mg twice daily. On this clone itself: The antigen is not known.

Following RNA extraction, reverse transcription yielded cDNA that acted as the sequencing template. Repertoires were generated with immunoSEQ multiplex PCR, while TCRdb's copy carries only in-frame clones and drops some. This repertoire shows 210,000 or so clones, just over 65% found once; its top ten account for around 1.2%. This TCR came from a human donor with alopecia areata. V is TRBV29-1 and J is TRBJ1-6; D not certain. Source: CD4+ T cells sorted from blood, taken around week 42, from a patient treated with tofacitinib. CDR3 loop: CSVGASVNSPLHF. CDR3 nucleotides: TGCAGCGTGGGAGCTAGTGTGAATTCACCCCTCCACTTT.